The rows below give T cell receptor beta chains drawn from one sample of a study of blood T cell repertoires in COVID-19. The data were produced by immunoSEQ multiplex PCR, yet TCRdb's version contains in-frame clones alone and is incomplete. The table records roughly 200,000 clones, 80% of them present only once. Source material: peripheral blood. These receptors were taken from a man between 65 and 80 years old with active or convalescent COVID-19. Both conserved end residues are part of each CDR3. The D gene is left open where the match is weak. Some rows have no size entry. The others give once, few or many, or a class for an expanded clone.

size | J | D | V | CDR3 | DNA
few | TRBJ2-3 | TRBD2 | TRBV5-1 | CASSLATSGAGSTDTQYF | TGCGCCAGCAGCTTGGCCACTAGCGGGGCGGGTAGCACAGATACGCAGTATTTT
- | TRBJ2-7 | TRBD1 | TRBV4-3 | CASSPNTGTGRYEQYF | TGCGCCAGCAGCCCTAACACCGGGACAGGGAGGTACGAGCAGTACTTC
- | TRBJ1-1 | TRBD1 | TRBV5-1 | CASSLGQGEVFF | TGCGCCAGCAGCCTGGGACAGGGTGAAGTTTTCTTT
- | TRBJ1-2 | TRBD1 | TRBV11-3 | CASSLAGGYGYTF | TGTGCCAGCAGCTTAGCAGGGGGCTATGGCTACACCTTC
- | TRBJ1-2 | TRBD1 | TRBV7-9 | CASSFGQGASGNGYTF | TGTGCCAGCAGCTTCGGACAGGGGGCGAGTGGGAATGGCTACACCTTC
- | TRBJ2-7 | TRBD1 | TRBV3-1/TRBV3-2 | CASSRAGGPYEQYF | TGTGCCAGCAGCAGAGCAGGGGGTCCCTACGAGCAGTACTTC
- | TRBJ1-1 | - | TRBV18 | CASSPQGEAFF | TGTGCCAGCTCACCCCAGGGTGAGGCTTTCTTT
few | TRBJ1-1 | - | TRBV18 | CASSPQVARPLQAGQNTEAFF | TGTGCCAGCTCACCACAGGTGGCTAGGCCGCTACAGGCCGGACAAAACACTGAAGCTTTCTTT
- | TRBJ2-7 | TRBD1 | TRBV19 | CASSRRAGGDSYEQYF | TGTGCCAGTAGTCGCAGGGCAGGGGGAGACTCCTACGAGCAGTACTTC
- | TRBJ1-2 | TRBD1 | TRBV4-1 | CASSQGGTGIKGYTF | TGCGCCAGCAGCCAAGGGGGGACAGGGATTAAGGGCTACACCTTC
- | TRBJ2-1 | TRBD2 | TRBV13 | CASSLGRRAGLSKFF | TGTGCCAGCAGCTTAGGCAGGCGAGCGGGGCTGAGCAAGTTCTTC
few | TRBJ2-3 | - | TRBV4-1 | CASSQGRAQGTDTQYF | TGCGCCAGCAGCCAAGGGCGGGCGCAGGGCACAGATACGCAGTATTTT
- | TRBJ2-3 | TRBD2 | TRBV9 | CASSPSRGDGGAGADTQYF | TGTGCCAGCAGCCCTTCCCGGGGGGACGGGGGGGCAGGGGCAGATACGCAGTATTTT
- | TRBJ1-2 | - | TRBV11-2 | CASSFTRDINYGYTF | TGTGCCAGCAGCTTCACCAGGGATATTAACTATGGCTACACCTTC
- | TRBJ1-1 | TRBD1 | TRBV9 | CASSAHWDRGAVNTEAFF | TGTGCCAGCAGCGCCCATTGGGACAGGGGTGCGGTGAACACTGAAGCTTTCTTT
few | TRBJ1-1 | - | TRBV10-3 | CAISESFGQNTEAFF | TGTGCCATCAGTGAATCTTTTGGGCAGAACACTGAAGCTTTCTTT